This paragraph reports one T cell receptor beta chain. This clonotype was seen repeatedly, ten times or more. Which antigen it targets is not known. Base qualities are not recorded, but no much larger clone differs from it by a single base. cDNA was synthesized by template-switch 5'RACE using a primer carrying a 10-nucleotide random unique molecular identifier by which each TCR transcript was tagged. Every sequencing run yielded over 180 million TCR-beta sequences covering 15-18 subjects. The RNeasy kit was used for extraction of total RNA. The KAPA Real-time Library Amplification kit was used to amplify TCR-beta VDJ regions with primers for the TCR constant region and the 5'RACE anchor. Sample indexes and Illumina adaptors were added in a first PCR, and a second PCR then increased library yield. After Ampure bead purification, the roughly 650 bp TCR product was size-selected on a 2% E-gel SizeSelection system. Before pooling, library quality was checked on a Bioanalyzer, concentration was measured with Qubit, and libraries were quantified with the Kapa Library Quantification kit. An Illumina HiSeq 2500 sequenced the libraries paired-end 2 x 150 bp. To increase sequence diversity, roughly 24-31% phiX was spiked into each library pool. Per the source publication's procedure: Quality-filtered reads were processed with the UMI-based MiGEC pipeline, which removed over 75% of raw TCR sequences during error correction. VDJ genes were aligned to IMGT germline references, and clonotypes were defined by unique CDR3 amino acid sequence plus V-J genes. VDJtools evaluated clonal expansion, Shannon diversity and CDR3 relatedness (CalcPairwiseDistances, ClusterSamples); CLCbio workbench built phylogenetic trees. A clone was classed as expanded if it had 8 or more unique UMIs, a cutoff based on coefficient-of-variation modelling across technical triplicates. The public sequencing data were trimmed at Q25 with fastp and processed into clonotypes with MiXCR by TCRdb, which kept only in-frame beta chains. Under each unique CDR3 protein, matching rows form one entry showing the most common genes and DNA. TCRdb's processing, not the authors' own work, is the source of the V and J calls. The sample table records approximately 59,000 distinct CDR3 sequences; more than 4.5% of these occur just once. The top ten hold 5.6% of the sample.

V was cut back by 3 bases and J by 3 bases, leaving a gap of 9 bases between them. The germline V gene encodes CDR1 SGHTA and CDR2 FQGNSA. The CDR3, from cysteine to phenylalanine, totals 14 residues. Just CDR3 DNA is preserved here, 42 bases in frame from base 1. These data originate in a study of neurological immune-mediated disorders (dated by TCRdb to the late 2010s). For the wider study: Among the 34 multiple sclerosis patients, roughly 31 had relapsing-remitting MS and 3 had secondary progressive MS. Using UMI-based sequencing, the study compared peripheral blood TCR-beta repertoires from patients with HTLV-I-associated myelopathy (HAM/TSP), patients with multiple sclerosis, and healthy controls. The 95 to 120 TCR-beta libraries covered PBMC samples along with longitudinal samples, technical triplicates, and paired sorted CD4+ and CD8+ T-cell subsets. The cohort comprised roughly 65 subjects: about 14 HAM/TSP patients, around 34 multiple sclerosis patients and around 20 healthy controls. Here is what the overall study found, with its caveats: The highest TCR clonal expansion was observed in HAM/TSP patients, whereas the lowest was observed in MS patients, even when compared with healthy controls. No identical CDR3 amino acid sequences were shared among expanded clones across subjects, suggesting private TCR-beta repertoires in all groups. No association of the MS cluster with clinical or MRI features was observed, and the need for larger cohorts was stated by the authors. Phylogenetic analysis grouped repertoires from 18 of 34 MS patients into a cluster of related CDR3 sequences, suggesting a possible repertoire-level signature.

For unsorted PBMC libraries, 2 million PBMCs were used after storage in RNAlater at -80 degrees C until RNA extraction. The multiple sclerosis patients were enrolled in a US clinical protocol that used magnetic resonance imaging to evaluate disease progression. Peripheral blood was subjected to Ficoll-Hypaque density gradient centrifugation to isolate PBMCs, which were then cryopreserved in liquid nitrogen. This receptor was identified in a human donor with multiple sclerosis. The donor label of this sample is uncertain. Recombination connected TRBV7-2 to TRBJ2-1; TRBD1 could be the D gene, as 6 bases match. Material for sequencing was PBMCs. The DNA sequence is given as TGTGCCAGCAGCTTGGGGGCGGGCTACAATGAGCAGTTCTTC. This yields the protein CASSLGAGYNEQFF.